This entry lists 12 T cell receptor beta chains sequenced from one sample in a study of shared clonotypes between healthy human individuals. Produced via immunoSEQ multiplex PCR; TCRdb's table is partial and in-frame only. The top ten hold roughly 0.4% of the sample, which has over a million clones, 98% seen once. The sample comprised naive CD4+ T cells sorted from blood. The subset is: CD45RA+ positively selected. The origin of the receptors is a man aged 25-40 years in good health.

In its sample, this clone was seen once. This sequence joins TRBV1 and TRBJ2-7; TRBD1, the table's D call, lacks a check against the DNA. TRBV1 is a known pseudogene. The length of the CDR3 is 18 residues. DNA of the CDR3: TGCACCAGCAGCCAAGATCCCGACAGGGCCCGGAGCTCCTACGAGCAGTACTTC. Translating gives CTSSQDPDRARSSYEQYF.

The rearrangement joins TRBV5-1 to TRBJ2-7, with 7 bases fitting TRBD1. This CDR3 region has 14 residues. J gave up 6 bases and V 1 base, and 7 bases lay outside the gene matches. Looked up from germline, CDR1 is SGHRS and CDR2 is YFSETQ. The CDR3: CASSLYRGDSEQYF. Here the CDR3 DNA reads TGCGCCAGCAGCTTGTACAGGGGAGATTCCGAGCAGTACTTC.

This chain joins TRBV23-1 and TRBJ1-4, with D hard to call. TRBV23-1 is classed as an ORF, of uncertain function. This CDR3 is built from 15 residues. Trimming cost V 0 bases and J 6 bases, with 11 bases left between them. This CDR3 reads CASSQSGRDHEKLFF. DNA for the CDR3: TGCGCCAGCAGTCAATCAGGGAGGGATCATGAAAAACTGTTTTTT.

The chain is built from TRBV6-1 and TRBJ2-7; D is ambiguous. The CDR3 loop spans 13 amino acids. The germline V gene encodes CDR1 MNHNS and CDR2 SASEGT. V was shortened by 5 bases and J by 4 bases, with 12 bases between the two germline ends. Here the CDR3 DNA reads TGTGCCAGCAGTCCAGGACCACCGTACGAGCAGTACTTC. This gives the protein CASSPGPPYEQYF.

The sample holds one count of this clone. Other DNA sequences of this sample code for an identical CDR3. The gene calls are TRBV7-9 and TRBJ1-1; D is unclear. Per germline, CDR1 SEHNR and CDR2 FQNEAQ (reference sequence). The CDR3 contains 11 residues. V lost 2 bases to trimming and J lost 4 bases, with 2 bases between them. The CDR3 here is CASSLSTEAFF. CDR3 nucleotide sequence: TGTGCCAGCAGCTTAAGCACTGAAGCTTTCTTT.

The gene calls are TRBV5-1 and TRBJ2-3; 11 bases are shared with TRBD2. The germline gives CDR1 SGHRS, CDR2 YFSETQ. J gave up 1 base and V 3 bases, and 7 bases lay outside the gene matches. There are 17 residues in the CDR3. CDR3 sequence: CASSSGLADWGTDTQYF. The CDR3 DNA reads as TGCGCCAGCAGCTCGGGACTAGCGGACTGGGGCACAGATACGCAGTATTTT.

V and J are TRBV5-1 and TRBJ2-7, with 8 bases identical to TRBD1. The length of the CDR3 is 13 residues. Germline V lookup: CDR1 SGHRS, CDR2 YFSETQ. V lost 0 bases to trimming and J lost 8 bases; unmatched junction nucleotides: 4. Here the CDR3 DNA reads TGCGCCAGCAGCTTGGAACAGGGGGTAAAGCAGTACTTC. As protein: CASSLEQGVKQYF.

The chain joins TRBV7-6 to TRBJ1-5; TRBD1 matches 7 bases. V lost 5 bases and J lost 2; bases outside the gene matches: 0. This CDR3 is 13 amino acids long. Looked up from germline, CDR1 is SGHVS and CDR2 is FNYEAQ. The CDR3 reads CASSGTGNQPQHF. For the CDR3, the DNA is TGTGCCAGCAGCGGGACAGGCAATCAGCCCCAGCATTTT.

V usage is TRBV28 and J usage is TRBJ2-1, with D perhaps given as TRBD1 or TRBD2 (5 bases each). The CDR3 length is 15 residues. Trimming took off 7 bases at V and 0 bases at J, with 13 bases between the two ends. Germline V gives CDR1 MDHEN, CDR2 SYDVKM. DNA of the CDR3: TGTGCCAGCAATGAGGGGCCCCGCTCCTACAATGAGCAGTTCTTC. Residues: CASNEGPRSYNEQFF.

A single count supports this clone. The rearrangement uses TRBV5-1 and TRBJ1-4; 8 bases agree with TRBD1. With V trimmed by 0 bases and J by 7 bases, 14 bases remained unmatched. The CDR3 runs to 18 residues. Per germline, CDR1 SGHRS and CDR2 YFSETQ. The CDR3 loop reads CASSLVSDRAWRGEKLFF. The CDR3, as DNA: TGCGCCAGCAGCTTGGTCTCGGACAGGGCGTGGCGGGGTGAAAAACTGTTTTTT.

This CDR3 is CASSFEGLAGVGEQFF. In DNA, the CDR3 is TGTGCCAGCAGCTTTGAGGGACTAGCGGGAGTAGGTGAGCAGTTCTTC. The chain employs TRBV7-8 and TRBJ2-1; 14 bases are a match to TRBD2. V shed 3 bases, J shed 9 bases, and the junction held 7 bases outside the gene matches. The CDR3 runs 16 residues. Germline V gene lookup returns CDR1 SGHVS and CDR2 FQNEAQ.

V and J are TRBV5-1 and TRBJ2-7; 12 bases fit TRBD2. CDR3 length: 15 amino acids. Germline V gene lookup returns CDR1 SGHRS and CDR2 YFSETQ. Losses at the gene ends were 4 bases for V and 3 bases for J; bases not matched to a gene: 5. CDR3 nucleotide sequence: TGCGCCAGCAGCGGCGGACTAGCGGGGTTCTACGAGCAGTACTTC. This gives the protein CASSGGLAGFYEQYF.